The T cell receptor (beta chain) described here comes from a study of T cell responses to AZD1222 COVID-19 vaccine. CDR3 length equals 16 residues. Trimming removed 4 bases from V and 4 bases from J, with 17 bases in between. Looked up from germline, CDR1 is SGHRS and CDR2 is YFSETQ. Worth noting for this clone: The antigen is undetermined.

Study conclusions and caveats: Seropositive status at baseline applied to only six AZD1222 recipients. Increased Spike-specific TCR breadth and depth were observed after two AZD1222 doses. Among vaccine-associated CD4 TCRs, coverage spanned spike, with dominance at 160-218 and 743-854.

The method was immunoSEQ multiplex PCR; TCRdb's version includes in-frame clones alone and lacks a portion of them. The repertoire has approximately 260,000 clones, approximately 93% of them found once; the top ten carry 0.55%. The specimen comprised peripheral blood, sampled on day 0 of AZD1222 vaccination. The TCR sequence derives from an adult in good health. V and J are TRBV5-1 and TRBJ1-4; D gene unclear. CDR3 amino acids: CASSPGSSGNNEKLFF. DNA of the CDR3: TGCGCCAGCAGCCCAGGTAGTTCTGGGAATAATGAAAAACTGTTTTTT.